One and the same sample provided the 6 T cell receptor beta chains below, sequenced in a study of tumor-infiltrating lymphocytes in localized non-small cell lung cancer. Here immunoSEQ multiplex PCR was the method, and the copy in TCRdb shows in-frame clones only, minus some. The top ten hold about 9.1% of the sample, which has 10,000 or so clones, 65% to 85% seen once. Material: uninvolved lung tissue not adjacent to the tumor. The receptors come from a human donor with non-small cell lung cancer.

This clone was detected only once. The chain has TRBV6-5 and TRBJ1-2; weak D call: TRBD1 (6 bases). Trimming pared 3 bases from V and 5 bases from J, leaving 7 bases between. Germline V lookup: CDR1 MNHEY, CDR2 SVGAGI. This CDR3 region has 12 residues. The CDR3 DNA sequence: TGTGCCAGCAGTTATCAGGGGTATGGCTACACCTTC. Residues: CASSYQGYGYTF.

This clone was picked up a small number of times. CDR3 residues: CASSLHGDRGPWDEKLFF. The CDR3, as DNA: TGTGCCAGCAGCTTACATGGGGACAGGGGGCCCTGGGATGAAAAACTGTTTTTT. The V gene is TRBV7-2, the J gene TRBJ1-4; 12 bases agree with TRBD1. With 2 bases clipped from V and 6 bases from J, the junction kept 10 bases outside the gene matches. Germline CDR1 is SGHTA and CDR2 is FQGNSA. The CDR3 contains 18 residues.

This chain links TRBV19 with TRBJ1-1, with no clear D. This CDR3 region has 13 residues. CDR1 and CDR2 from the germline V gene are LNHDA and SQIVND (reference sequence). V was pared by 4 bases and J by 2 bases, with 8 bases between. DNA of the CDR3: TGTGCCAGTAGTAAGGGTCATAACACTGAAGCTTTCTTT. Translating gives CASSKGHNTEAFF.

This clone was seen a few times. The chain carries TRBV9 and TRBJ2-1, with 8 bases that match TRBD1. CDR1 and CDR2 (germline): SGDLS, YYNGEE. This CDR3 region has 13 residues. J gave up 9 bases and V 5 bases, and 7 bases lay outside the gene matches. CDR3 sequence (DNA): TGTGCCAGCAGTCCCAATACAGGGGGTGAGCAGTTCTTC. Translating it yields CASSPNTGGEQFF.

In its sample, this clone was seen a few times. The CDR3 DNA follows: TGTGCCAGCAGCACACGACAGGGCTGGAACACTGAAGCTTTCTTT. It yields the protein CASSTRQGWNTEAFF. The chain joins TRBV5-6 to TRBJ1-1; 7 nucleotides match TRBD1. The V gene's germline CDR1 is SGHDT and CDR2 YYEEEE. This CDR3 is built from 15 residues. Trimming at V came to 4 bases and at J to 1 base, leaving 7 bases not matched to a gene.

The V gene is TRBV5-5, the J gene TRBJ2-5; perhaps TRBD2 as D (6 bases). V was cut by 2 bases and J by 1 base, with 9 bases left in between. The length of the CDR3 is 14 residues. Germline CDR1 is SGHKS and CDR2 is YYEKEE (reference sequence). The CDR3 coding sequence is TGTGCCAGCAGCTTCGGACTAATCCAAGAGACCCAGTACTTC. Protein: CASSFGLIQETQYF.